A selection of T cell receptor beta chains follows, all from one sample in a study of T cell changes during pregnancy in multiple sclerosis. Method: immunoSEQ multiplex PCR; TCRdb's copy keeps in-frame clones and lacks some. The repertoire holds about 94,000 clones, with just under 95% as singletons. The source was peripheral blood, collected in the third trimester of pregnancy. All receptors derive from a female donor with multiple sclerosis, enrolled in a pregnancy study. The CDR3 runs from the conserved cysteine through the conserved F or W. The D gene is left open where the match is weak. Rows give clone size only sometimes, using once, few, many, or a class for an expanded clone.

D	size	V	J	DNA	CDR3
.	.	TRBV29-1	TRBJ1-1	TGCAGCGTGCCGGGTCCCCGCCTTTTCTTT	CSVPGPRLFF
TRBD2	.	TRBV10-1	TRBJ2-7	TGCGCCAGCAGTGAGTCTAGCGGGAGAGCCTACGAGCAGTACTTC	CASSESSGRAYEQYF
TRBD2	.	TRBV5-1	TRBJ2-7	TGCGCCAGCAGCCTCCGGCGGGAGGGCCTCTACGAGCAGTACTTC	CASSLRREGLYEQYF
TRBD1	.	TRBV19	TRBJ2-1	TGTGCCAGCAGGACAGGGGGTTACAATGAGCAGTTCTTC	CASRTGGYNEQFF
TRBD1	.	TRBV7-9	TRBJ1-4	TGTGCCAGCAGCTTGGGACAGGGGAATGAAAAACTGTTTTTT	CASSLGQGNEKLFF
.	.	TRBV29-1	TRBJ2-3	TGCACCTACCATCCCCGCACAGATACGCAGTATTTT	CTYHPRTDTQYF
.	.	TRBV9	TRBJ2-1	TGTGCCAGCAGCCCCACGGGGGTCTCCTACAATGAGCAGTTCTTC	CASSPTGVSYNEQFF
.	once	TRBV7-9	TRBJ2-3	TGTGCCAGCAGCTTAGGATCGACCGGGACTTATACGCAGTATTTT	CASSLGSTGTYTQYF
TRBD1	.	TRBV4-1	TRBJ1-4	TGCGCCAGCATGGGGACAGGGGGGCTGGGTGAAAAACTGTTTTTT	CASMGTGGLGEKLFF
TRBD1	few	TRBV5-5	TRBJ1-2	TGTGCCAGCAGCTTGGGGGACAGGGTTGTCTACACCTTC	CASSLGDRVVYTF
TRBD2	once	TRBV6-6	TRBJ2-1	TGTGCCAGCAGTGACTCGGGACTACCCTACAATGAGCAGTTCTTC	CASSDSGLPYNEQFF
.	once	TRBV7-9	TRBJ1-2	TGTGCCAGCCTCGGGGGGGAGAGGAGCTACACCTTC	CASLGGERSYTF
TRBD2	.	TRBV2	TRBJ2-3	TGTGCCAGCAGTGAAACGGCTAGCGGGAATACAGATACGCAGTATTTT	CASSETASGNTDTQYF
TRBD2	once	TRBV10-2	TRBJ2-1	TGCGCCAGCAGTATAGCGGGAGGGTACAATGAGCAGTTCTTC	CASSIAGGYNEQFF
TRBD1	.	TRBV4-1	TRBJ1-3	TGCGCCAGCAGCCAACGTCTCAGGGGGACGGGAAACACCATATATTTT	CASSQRLRGTGNTIYF
.	once	TRBV13	TRBJ1-3	TGTGCCAGCAGCTTCGTCCAGGGTGAGGCTGGAAACACCATATATTTT	CASSFVQGEAGNTIYF
TRBD2	once	TRBV27	TRBJ2-4	TGTGCCAGCAGCTATAGCGGGACTCCGGGGGACATTCAGTACTTC	CASSYSGTPGDIQYF
TRBD1	.	TRBV7-9	TRBJ1-2	TGTGCCAGCAGCCCGGGGACAGGGGGGTACTTCTATGGCTACACCTTC	CASSPGTGGYFYGYTF
TRBD1	.	TRBV5-8	TRBJ1-2	TGTGCCAGCAGCGGCTGGACAGGGGAGAACTATGGCTACACCTTC	CASSGWTGENYGYTF
TRBD1	.	TRBV6-5	TRBJ1-2	TGTGCCAGCAGTCTACTGGGAGACAGGGTGGGCGGCTACACCTTC	CASSLLGDRVGGYTF
.	.	TRBV7-2	TRBJ2-1	TGTGCCAGCAGCTTAGGCCAGGGCTCCATCAATGAGCAGTTCTTC	CASSLGQGSINEQFF
.	.	TRBV28	TRBJ2-5	TGTGCCAGCAGTTTCGCAGTCCCCGAGACCCAGTACTTC	CASSFAVPETQYF
.	.	TRBV30	TRBJ2-6	TGTGCCTGGAGTAGTAGAGGTGGGGCCAACGTCCTGACTTTC	CAWSSRGGANVLTF
.	once	TRBV27	TRBJ2-7	TGTGCCAGCAGTTTTGGGGCCCGGTACGAGCAGTACTTC	CASSFGARYEQYF
.	.	TRBV30	TRBJ1-5	TGTGCCTGGAGTGACGCGGACAGTTACAATCAGCCCCAGCATTTT	CAWSDADSYNQPQHF
.	.	TRBV18	TRBJ2-1	TGTGCCAGCTCCCCCGTCCTTAACTCCTACAATGAGCAGTTCTTC	CASSPVLNSYNEQFF
.	.	TRBV28	TRBJ1-5	TGTGCCAGCAGTTTACTGTTGGGGGCCACTCAACCCCAGCATTTT	CASSLLLGATQPQHF
.	.	TRBV2	TRBJ2-3	TGTGCCAGCAGTGAACTAAGTAGCGGACCAACAGATACGCAGTATTTT	CASSELSSGPTDTQYF
.	.	TRBV18	TRBJ1-2	TGTGCCAGCTCACCGGAAGGGGGGGCGATCGGCTACACCTTC	CASSPEGGAIGYTF
TRBD1	.	TRBV7-9	TRBJ2-2	TGTGCCAGCAGCACAGGGGGACAGATCACCGGGGAGCTGTTTTTT	CASSTGGQITGELFF
TRBD1	.	TRBV7-9	TRBJ2-7	TGTGCCAGCAGCTTCCGACAGGGCTCTTCCTACGAGCAGTACTTC	CASSFRQGSSYEQYF
TRBD1	.	TRBV25-1	TRBJ2-1	TGTGCCAGCGGAGACCCGGGACAGGGGATGGGCAATGAGCAGTTCTTC	CASGDPGQGMGNEQFF
.	.	TRBV6-5	TRBJ1-1	TGTGCCAGCAGTCCATGGTCCTTCAGGAACACTGAAGCTTTCTTT	CASSPWSFRNTEAFF
TRBD1	.	TRBV6-5	TRBJ2-5	TGTGCCAGCAGGATGGACAGGGGCCGCGTGAAGACCCAGTACTTC	CASRMDRGRVKTQYF
.	.	TRBV5-5	TRBJ1-1	TGTGCCAGCAGCTTCTCAACCAGTCCTGAAGCTTTCTTT	CASSFSTSPEAFF
.	.	TRBV7-2	TRBJ1-1	TGTGCCAGCAGCCCACAGGGAATTGGGCTACCACGAATGAACACTGAAGCTTTCTTT	CASSPQGIGLPRMNTEAFF
TRBD2	.	TRBV5-5	TRBJ2-3	TGTGCCAGCAGCCCCCGGTCCCGGGGACTAGCCTCAGATACGCAGTATTTT	CASSPRSRGLASDTQYF
.	.	TRBV19	TRBJ2-7	TGTGCCAGTAGTATCGGGGGACGCCTAACCACCTACGAGCAGTACTTC	CASSIGGRLTTYEQYF
TRBD2	.	TRBV4-3	TRBJ2-1	TGCGCCAGCAGCCCCATTCTAGCGGCCTCTTACCTCGCTGAGCAGTTCTTC	CASSPILAASYLAEQFF
.	.	TRBV4-2	TRBJ1-4	TGTGCCAGCAGCCAAGATCTACCCCCCAATGAAAAACTGTTTTTT	CASSQDLPPNEKLFF
.	.	TRBV13	TRBJ2-7	TGTGCCAGCAGCTTAGGCTCAGGCACCTACGAGCAGTACTTC	CASSLGSGTYEQYF
.	.	TRBV5-1	TRBJ1-2	TGCGCCAGCAGCATTGGGGACGAGGGGCGGGGAGGCTACACCTTC	CASSIGDEGRGGYTF
.	.	TRBV29-1	TRBJ1-1	TGCAGCGTTGGAGCGGAGACGGCAGGGGTGAGAGCTTTCTTT	CSVGAETAGVRAFF
TRBD2	.	TRBV29-1	TRBJ2-7	TGCAGCGTTGAAGATATGACTAGCGGCACCTACGAGCAGTACTTC	CSVEDMTSGTYEQYF
TRBD2	.	TRBV5-1	TRBJ2-7	TGCGCCAGCAGAAATCTAGCGGGAGATGGCGAGCAGTACTTC	CASRNLAGDGEQYF